These 23 T cell receptor beta chains share one sample of origin, sequenced in a study of blood T cell dynamics during melanoma immunotherapy. This sample's time point: pre-treatment baseline. Method: immunoSEQ multiplex PCR; TCRdb's copy keeps in-frame clones and lacks some. This sample has around 16,000 clones, with roughly 92% found just once. The sample was blood, taken from a patient treated with checkpoint blockade. The receptors derive from a human donor with melanoma.

The rearrangement links TRBV6-1 to TRBJ2-7; 9 bases map to TRBD1. V lost 8 bases and J lost 2; bases outside the gene matches: 4. Germline V gives CDR1 MNHNS, CDR2 SASEGT. The CDR3 runs to 13 residues. The CDR3 region has the DNA TGTGCCAGCTCCCGGACAGGGGCCTACGAGCAGTACTTC. This encodes CASSRTGAYEQYF.

The chain has TRBV7-7 and TRBJ2-5; D uncertain. The germline V and J ends were trimmed by 6 bases and 5 bases, with 7 bases remaining between them. The CDR3 totals 11 residues. Germline-derived CDR1 and CDR2 are SSHAT and FNYEAQ (reference sequence). CDR3 protein: CASSSGETQYF. CDR3 DNA sequence: TGTGCCAGCAGTTCCGGGGAGACCCAGTACTTC.

This rearrangement joins TRBV5-4 to TRBJ1-1, with TRBD1 matching 7 bases. V dropped 10 bases and J dropped 2; count of bases not matched to a gene: 5. Germline values: CDR1 SGHNT, CDR2 YYREEE (reference sequence). The CDR3 sequence is 12 residues long. The CDR3 region has the DNA TGTGCCGGCGGACAGGACAACACTGAAGCTTTCTTT. Translated, it gives CAGGQDNTEAFF. Supplemented by reference TRBV5-4 and TRBJ1-1, the full variable domain reads ETGVTQSPTHLIKTRGQQVTLRCSSQSGHNTVSWYQQALGQGPQFIFQYYREEENGRGNFPPRFSGLQFPNYSSELNVNALELDDSALYLCAGGQDNTEAFFGQGTRLTVV.

CDR3 nucleotides: TGTGCCAGCAGCGTAGCGGGAGGTGCGCCCCAGCATTTT. Protein sequence: CASSVAGGAPQHF. The chain combines TRBV9 with TRBJ1-5, with D uncertain. Germline V gives CDR1 SGDLS, CDR2 YYNGEE. V lost 0 bases and J 9 bases, leaving 10 bases between the germline ends. The CDR3 contains 13 residues.

The V and J genes are TRBV7-2 and TRBJ1-6; no clear D gene. The CDR3 runs 14 residues. V lost 1 base and J 5 bases, leaving 6 bases between the germline ends. Per the germline V gene, CDR1 is SGHTA and CDR2 is FQGNSA. CDR3 in amino acids: CASSLGVNNSPLHF. CDR3 sequence (DNA): TGTGCCAGCAGCTTAGGGGTGAATAATTCACCCCTCCACTTT.

This clone was recorded once. The rearrangement joins TRBV5-5 to TRBJ1-5; D is unclear. V was clipped by 4 bases and J by 3 bases, with 14 bases between them. CDR1 and CDR2 from the germline V gene are SGHKS and YYEKEE (reference sequence). The CDR3 extends over 15 amino acids. CDR3 DNA sequence: TGTGCCAGCAGCGACACGGCGGGCCTCAATCAGCCCCAGCATTTT. As protein: CASSDTAGLNQPQHF.

Of note for this clone: Because the CDR3's place on the DNA is in doubt, the DNA is left out and the CDR3 is given as listed by TCRdb. The chain joins TRBV2 to TRBJ1-2; the D call in the table, TRBD1, was not verified against the DNA. Germline lookup yields CDR1 SNHLY and CDR2 FYNNEI. 15 amino acids form the CDR3, both terminal residues included. CDR3 sequence: CASILGYRERLGYTF.

This clone was seen only once. The V and J genes are TRBV28 and TRBJ1-5; D not resolved. The CDR3 runs 15 residues. V shed 2 bases and J shed 0 bases, with 8 bases lying between them. From germline, CDR1 is MDHEN and CDR2 SYDVKM. The CDR3 DNA sequence: TGTGCCAGCAGTTTAGGGGAGAATAGCAATCAGCCCCAGCATTTT. It codes for CASSLGENSNQPQHF. The full variable domain, its missing parts supplied by reference TRBV28 and TRBJ1-5, is DVKVTQSSRYLVKRTGEKVFLECVQDMDHENMFWYRQDPGLGLRLIYFSYDVKMKEKGDIPEGYSVSREKKERFSLILESASTNQTSMYLCASSLGENSNQPQHFGDGTRLSIL.

The chain couples TRBV19 to TRBJ2-5; no firm D call. The better agreement between TRBJ2-7 and the DNA end casts doubt on the J call. The CDR3 length is 10 residues. Germline-derived CDR1 and CDR2 are LNHDA and SQIVND (reference sequence). The CDR3 DNA is TGTGCCAGCGGAGAGAACGAGCAGTACTTC. It encodes CASGENEQYF.

The chain joins TRBV9 to TRBJ1-1; D uncertain. The germline V gene encodes CDR1 SGDLS and CDR2 YYNGEE. V lost 3 bases to trimming and J lost 7 bases, with 16 bases between them. The CDR3 sequence is 14 residues long. CDR3 nucleotide sequence: TGTGCCAGCAGCGCCCGTACGGTCCCCATTGAAGCTTTCTTT. Translation gives CASSARTVPIEAFF.

The rearrangement uses TRBV5-1 and TRBJ1-2; no reliable D call. Germline CDR1 reads SGHRS; CDR2 reads YFSETQ. The ends were cut back, 2 bases at V and 0 bases at J, with 11 bases in the middle. CDR3 length: 15 amino acids. This CDR3 is CASSFSTQANYGYTF. The CDR3 DNA follows: TGCGCCAGCAGCTTCTCGACTCAAGCTAACTATGGCTACACCTTC.

J is TRBJ1-4 and V is TRBV4-1; no firm D call. With 7 bases removed from V and 7 bases from J, the gap between germline ends came to 10 bases. Per the germline V gene, CDR1 is MGHRA and CDR2 is YSYEKL. The CDR3 length is 12 residues. CDR3 in DNA: TGCGCCAGCACCCTGGTGGGTGAAAAACTGTTTTTT. Residues: CASTLVGEKLFF.

CDR3 DNA: TGTGCCAGCAGCTTAGGGGGGTTTACTAATGAAAAACTGTTTTTT. Translated, it gives CASSLGGFTNEKLFF. The rearrangement links TRBV11-2 to TRBJ1-4; tentatively, D is TRBD1 (5 bases). V lost 1 base to trimming and J lost 2 bases, with 8 bases between them. The CDR3 sequence is 15 residues long. Germline V gene data show CDR1 as SGHAT and CDR2 as FQNNGV.

The J gene is TRBJ2-3, the V gene TRBV29-1, with TRBD1 matching over 8 bases. This CDR3 comprises 13 residues. Germline CDR1 is SQVTM and CDR2 is ANQGSEA. V shed 5 bases and J 3 bases; nucleotides not matched to a gene: 4. CDR3 nucleotides: TGCAGCGTTCATGGACAGGGAACAGATACGCAGTATTTT. Its protein is CSVHGQGTDTQYF.

V gene TRBV5-1 combines with J gene TRBJ1-1; the D is unclear. The V and J ends lost 7 bases and 1 base respectively, with 8 bases between them. CDR3 length: 12 amino acids. Germline V gives CDR1 SGHRS, CDR2 YFSETQ. The CDR3 nucleotides read TGCGCCAGCGCACATGCGAACACTGAAGCTTTCTTT. The encoded protein is CASAHANTEAFF.

The CDR3 nucleotides are TGTGCCAGCAGTTTAAGCAAATACAATGAGCAGTTCTTC. Encoded protein: CASSLSKYNEQFF. The V gene is TRBV27, the J gene TRBJ2-1, with D unresolved. CDR1 and CDR2 from the germline V gene are MNHEY and SMNVEV (reference sequence). The V gene lost 2 bases and the J gene lost 4 bases, with 6 bases spanning the gap. This CDR3 has 13 residues.

The count of this clone is one. The DNA for the CDR3 is TGTGCCAGCAGCTTCCCCGGGACTACAGATACGCAGTATTTT. Translating gives CASSFPGTTDTQYF. The chain couples TRBV13 to TRBJ2-3; a weak D match, TRBD2 (6 bases). CDR3 length equals 14 residues. Germline lookup yields CDR1 PRHDT and CDR2 FYEKMQ (reference sequence). V lost 3 bases and J lost 3, with 10 bases in between.

This clone was recorded once. This sequence joins TRBV4-3 and TRBJ2-6; TRBD1 aligns across 10 bases. Germline V gives CDR1 LGHNA, CDR2 YSLEER. The CDR3 sequence is 17 residues long. Trimming cost V 3 bases and J 2 bases; bases outside gene matches: 4. The CDR3: CASSQGTGVTGANVLTF. The DNA of the CDR3 is TGCGCCAGCAGCCAGGGGACAGGGGTCACTGGGGCCAACGTCCTGACTTTC.

The chain is built from TRBV19 and TRBJ1-1, with a tentative D call TRBD1 (5 bases). Trimming stripped 7 bases from V and 2 bases from J, with 23 bases between. The CDR3 extends over 17 amino acids. CDR1 LNHDA and CDR2 SQIVND come from the germline V gene (reference sequence). CDR3 loop: CASINEKGWFSNTEAFF. The CDR3 DNA follows: TGTGCCAGTATTAATGAGAAGGGGTGGTTCTCCAACACTGAAGCTTTCTTT.

This chain connects TRBV7-9 to TRBJ1-2; a possible D gene is TRBD1 (6 bases). Trimming shortened V by 3 bases and J by 7 bases, and 18 bases separated the two germline ends. Germline V gene data show CDR1 as SEHNR and CDR2 as FQNEAQ (reference sequence). The CDR3 has 15 residues. This chain's CDR3 is CASSFLTGASGGYTF. The CDR3 DNA follows: TGTGCCAGCAGCTTTCTAACGGGGGCCTCTGGTGGCTACACCTTC.

The CDR3, as DNA: TGTGCCAGCATCCCACGGGGGGCCCTTAACTATGGCTACACCTTC. It specifies CASIPRGALNYGYTF. The J gene is TRBJ1-2, the V gene TRBV5-4; D possibly corresponds to TRBD1 (6 bases). The germline gives CDR1 SGHNT, CDR2 YYREEE (reference sequence). The CDR3 extends over 15 amino acids. Trimming pared 6 bases from V and 1 base from J, leaving 16 bases between. Combining the CDR3 with reference TRBV5-4 and TRBJ1-2 gives the whole variable domain ETGVTQSPTHLIKTRGQQVTLRCSSQSGHNTVSWYQQALGQGPQFIFQYYREEENGRGNFPPRFSGLQFPNYSSELNVNALELDDSALYLCASIPRGALNYGYTFGSGTRLTVV.

The chain carries TRBV5-6 and TRBJ2-6, with a possible D match to TRBD1 (5 bases). The CDR3 runs to 17 residues. Trimming stripped 5 bases from V and 0 bases from J, with 15 bases between. Germline V gene lookup returns CDR1 SGHDT and CDR2 YYEEEE. The CDR3 protein is CASRSRGPISGANVLTF. As DNA, the CDR3 is TGTGCCAGCAGATCAAGGGGCCCGATCTCTGGGGCCAACGTCCTGACTTTC.

The chain uses TRBV5-6 and TRBJ1-2; tentative D call: TRBD1 (5 bases). This CDR3 comprises 15 residues. V was pared by 7 bases and J by 2 bases, with 18 bases between. CDR1 and CDR2 from the germline V gene are SGHDT and YYEEEE. CDR3 bases: TGTGCCAGCTGGGGAAGGGGTGAACCCAACTATGGCTACACCTTC. This sequence encodes CASWGRGEPNYGYTF.